This TCR beta chain was observed in a study of early T cells in non-severe SARS-CoV-2 infection. About the research overall: Investigators sequenced bulk RNA drawn from unsorted whole blood, and chains remained unpaired.

Whole-study findings and limits: VDJdb matches were skewed toward anti-spike CD8 T cell responses.

Regarding this clonotype: Its target is not known.

Unique molecular identifier tags were affixed to discrete cDNA molecules. TCRdb processed the 5' RACE reads anew with MiXCR; each CDR3 protein has one entry. Found here are just under 45,000 distinct CDR3 sequences, approximately 11% of them singletons; the top ten hold more than 9.5%. Sequenced sample: whole blood. This receptor was identified in an adult who was a healthcare worker with PCR-confirmed SARS-CoV-2 infection or an uninfected control (not recorded which).

The CDR3 nucleotides read TGTGCCACCAGTGATAGACTAGCGGGGCGAAACAATGAGCAGTTCTTC. Translating it yields CATSDRLAGRNNEQFF. The chain has TRBV24-1 and TRBJ2-1; 11 bases agree with TRBD2. The CDR3 totals 16 residues. Per the germline V gene, CDR1 is KGHDR and CDR2 is SFDVKD. V lost 3 bases and J lost 5; bases outside the gene matches: 5.